This T cell receptor beta chain was sequenced during a study of T-cell reconstitution after alpha-beta-depleted transplantation in children. Germline V gives CDR1 WSHSY, CDR2 SAAADI. Trimming removed 6 bases from V and 10 bases from J; junction bases left unmatched: 1. CDR3 length equals 11 residues. During its preparation, the TCRbeta library received unique molecular identifiers. TCRdb passed the PCR reads through MiXCR, listing each CDR3 protein once. In the table there are around 960,000 distinct CDR3 sequences, about 26% of which are singletons. This clonotype is judged medium-sized. The origin of this receptor is a boy under two years old who had a stem cell transplant for SCID, so the T cells may come from the graft donor. The chain couples TRBV10-2 to TRBJ2-1; TRBD2 matches 9 bases. The material sequenced was PBMCs, mostly from graft donor cells, taken 360 days after TCRalphabeta/CD19-depleted stem cell transplant. CDR3 in amino acids: CASRLAGEQFF. The DNA for the CDR3 is TGCGCCAGCAGACTAGCGGGCGAGCAGTTCTTC.